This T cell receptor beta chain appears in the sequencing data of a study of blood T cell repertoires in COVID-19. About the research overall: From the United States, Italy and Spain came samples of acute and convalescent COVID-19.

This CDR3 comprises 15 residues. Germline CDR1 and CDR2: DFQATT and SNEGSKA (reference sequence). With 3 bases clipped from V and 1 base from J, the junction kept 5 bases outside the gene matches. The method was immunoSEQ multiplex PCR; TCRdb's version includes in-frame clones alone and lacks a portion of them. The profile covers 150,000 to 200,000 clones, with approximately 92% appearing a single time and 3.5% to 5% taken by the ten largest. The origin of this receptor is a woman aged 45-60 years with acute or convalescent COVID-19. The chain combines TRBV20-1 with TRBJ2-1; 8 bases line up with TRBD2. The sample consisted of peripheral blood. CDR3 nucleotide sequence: TGCAGTGCTAGTAACACGGGAGGGTCCTACAATGAGCAGTTCTTC. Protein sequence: CSASNTGGSYNEQFF.